The next 8 T cell receptor beta chains were all read from a single sample in a study of human T cells and chemical hapten exposure. Time point indicated: pre-sensitization, week 0. Treatment meaning: therapeutic diphenylcyclopropenone sensitization with weekly scalp DPC. TCRdb processed the RACE reads anew with MiXCR; each CDR3 protein has one entry. This sample yields 180,000 or so distinct CDR3 sequences, of which approximately 31% are seen a single time; less than 3% belongs to the top ten. The sample was whole blood, taken in connection with sensitization to the hapten diphenylcyclopropenone (DPC). The source is a woman aged 25 to 45 with alopecia areata. Some clones in this sample may be carry-over from other donors' samples.

This clonotype was picked up a small number of times. This sequence joins TRBV29-1 and TRBJ1-1, with 7 bases identical to TRBD1. The CDR3 covers 13 residues. In germline, CDR1 is SQVTM, CDR2 ANQGSEA. Trimming cost V 3 bases and J 4 bases; bases outside gene matches: 5. This CDR3 reads CSVDDRVGTEAFF. Here the CDR3 DNA reads TGCAGCGTTGACGACAGGGTGGGCACTGAAGCTTTCTTT.

The rearrangement links TRBV28 to TRBJ2-1, with 13 nucleotides matching TRBD2. The CDR3 covers 17 residues. CDR1 and CDR2 from the germline V gene are MDHEN and SYDVKM. J was trimmed by 0 bases and V by 5 bases; bases with no gene match: 4. CDR3 protein: CASSPRLAGGSYNEQFF. The CDR3 DNA is TGTGCCAGCAGTCCCCGACTAGCGGGGGGCTCCTACAATGAGCAGTTCTTC.

This clonotype was picked up a small number of times. The genes are TRBV29-1 and TRBJ2-7; the D is unclear. Germline V gene data show CDR1 as SQVTM and CDR2 as ANQGSEA. This CDR3 is built from 13 residues. V lost 1 base, J lost 5 bases, and 12 bases lay in between. The CDR3 nucleotides read TGCAGCGTTGAAGGGCAGATCCCCCACGAGCAGTACTTC. It codes for CSVEGQIPHEQYF.

The CDR3 bases are TGCGCCAGCAGCACCGCCCGAGACTACGGGGAAGCTTTCTTT. Translating gives CASSTARDYGEAFF. The rearrangement uses TRBV5-1 and TRBJ1-1, with D uncertain. Germline lookup yields CDR1 SGHRS and CDR2 YFSETQ. CDR3 length: 14 residues. Trimming removed 4 bases from V and 8 bases from J, with 18 bases in between.

This clonotype turned up a few times. The chain couples TRBV7-3 to TRBJ2-1; D gene ambiguous. CDR3 length: 13 amino acids. Germline loops: CDR1 SGHTA, CDR2 FQGTGA. Trimming pared 2 bases from V and 5 bases from J, leaving 7 bases between. This CDR3 reads CASSLGSDNEQFF. CDR3 DNA: TGTGCCAGCAGCTTAGGGTCAGACAATGAGCAGTTCTTC.

This clonotype appeared a single time. The chain couples TRBV29-1 to TRBJ2-5, with 10 bases matching TRBD2. J lost 4 bases, V lost 5 bases, and 10 bases had no gene match. The CDR3 sequence is 15 residues long. CDR1 SQVTM and CDR2 ANQGSEA come from the germline V gene. The CDR3 sequence is CSVHTAGGGGETQYF. As DNA, the CDR3 is TGCAGCGTTCACACAGCGGGAGGGGGCGGAGAGACCCAGTACTTC.

This clonotype was seen more than once but under ten times. The chain has TRBV6-6 and TRBJ1-6; the D is unclear. With 4 bases removed from V and 5 bases from J, the gap between germline ends came to 9 bases. Germline V CDR1 and CDR2: MNHNY, SVGAGI (reference sequence). This CDR3 spans 14 amino acids. CDR3 region: CASSSPENNSPLHF. CDR3 bases: TGTGCCAGCAGTTCTCCAGAGAATAATTCACCCCTCCACTTT.

The V and J genes are TRBV28 and TRBJ1-1, with TRBD1 matching over 8 bases. With 5 bases clipped from V and 3 bases from J, the junction kept 8 bases outside the gene matches. The CDR3 spans 15 residues. CDR1 MDHEN and CDR2 SYDVKM come from the germline V gene. The DNA for the CDR3 is TGTGCCAGCAGTGAACAGACAGGGGCCTACACTGAAGCTTTCTTT. It encodes CASSEQTGAYTEAFF.